This T cell receptor (beta chain) was observed in a study of Graves' ophthalmopathy and Graves' hyperthyroidism (dated by TCRdb to 2016 to 2019). About the investigation overall: Peripheral blood samples were taken at the time of initial diagnosis, before any treatment was given. The study used TCR beta repertoire signatures to distinguish Graves' ophthalmopathy from Graves' hyperthyroidism and to predict progression to ophthalmopathy. In total, some 140 blood samples were TCR-sequenced: some 43 ophthalmopathy, around 75 hyperthyroidism and roughly 17 hyperthyroidism-to-ophthalmopathy patients. To explore V-J signatures distinguishing ophthalmopathy from hyperthyroidism, a discovery set of some 100 patients (around 42 ophthalmopathy, 55 to 60 stable hyperthyroidism) was enrolled. An independent validation cohort comprised 18 hyperthyroidism patients and 15 to 17 patients who later progressed from hyperthyroidism to ophthalmopathy. T-cell repertoires of thyroid tissue and blood were compared in six or seven hyperthyroidism patients. After sampling, hyperthyroidism patients received methimazole starting at 30 mg daily, and ophthalmopathy patients received high-dose intravenous methylprednisolone. The approximately 100 discovery patients were randomly split 7:3 into training and test sets.

General conclusions and limits of the study: In cross-validation, the 13-signature model distinguished ophthalmopathy from stable hyperthyroidism with just over 85% sensitivity and almost 83% specificity, and in the test set the corresponding values were about 80% and 75%. In validation, the model predicted ophthalmopathy progression with 55% to 71% sensitivity and 72.22% specificity; roughly eleven predicted patients were CT-confirmed with GO in a median of approximately six months. Most expanded thyroid clonotypes with a frequency above 0.001 also appeared in blood, which suggests that blood repertoires may reflect the immune response in the thyroid. No statistical method was used to set the sample size in advance, and the investigators knew which group each participant was assigned to.

V ends up 5 bases short and J 0 bases short, with an unmatched junction base count of 9. Based on the germline V gene, the CDR1 and CDR2 sequences are SGHTA and FQGNSA. The CDR3 holds 16 amino acids from the cysteine to the phenylalanine. Only the CDR3 DNA is retained, 48 bases long and in frame from the first base. Ten or more counts support this clonotype. Its antigen remains unidentified. The sample holds no much larger clone one base away, and base qualities are not on file. TCR beta CDR3 regions were amplified from RNA transcripts for repertoire sequencing. HTBI primers and the Qiagen OneStep RT-PCR kit were used in a first-round RT-PCR, which was followed by a second-round multiplex PCR, size selection and purification. The libraries underwent paired-end sequencing with 100 bp reads on an Illumina HiSeq2000. As for the authors' bioinformatics: SOAPnuke was used to process the reads, removing any read that contained adapters or uncalled bases, had a mean Phred below 15, or lacked an exact match to the constant primer or identifier. COPE v1.2.5 was used to merge high-quality paired reads. Each unique nucleotide sequence was treated as a clonotype, and MiTCR v1.1 was used to align the clonotypes to the IMGT TRB V, D and J references. The analysis was limited to V-J combinations with a frequency above 0.0001, which together covered 99.2% of the repertoires. A TCR clonal expansion and chaos score per V-J combination was defined as the ratio of F50 clonal expansion to chaos observed in the TCRdist matrix. Welch's t-statistics and random forest were used to reduce the features to 10 to 15 V-J combinations, which were then used as input to a naive Bayes classifier. Thyroid-blood repertoire similarity was quantified with the Morisita-Horn index. TCRdb reworked the public reads: Q25 trimming with fastp, MiXCR clone assembly, productive beta chains retained. When rows share a CDR3 protein, they turn into one entry using the most common DNA and genes. V and J calls and clone size were set by TCRdb, not the authors. The sample includes about 400,000 distinct CDR3 sequences, with around 16% observed a single time. Roughly 1.6% of the sample goes to the ten largest clones.

The ophthalmopathy patients had moderately to severely active disease, with a Clinical Activity Score of 3 or higher, a NOSPECS grade of 4 or higher, and a disease duration of less than 3 months. Patients with other autoimmune diseases, uncontrolled infections, pregnancy or lactation were excluded. Clinical symptoms, serum thyroxine, TRAb, thyroid ultrasound and orbital computed tomography were used for diagnosis. PBMCs were isolated from about 10 ml of fresh peripheral blood by Ficoll-Paque density gradient centrifugation. Total RNA was extracted with Trizol reagent and quality-checked on an Agilent 2100 Bioanalyzer.

The chain links TRBV7-2 with TRBJ2-5; 7 central bases correspond to TRBD2. The sequenced material came from peripheral blood. The source is a woman younger than 35 with Graves' ophthalmopathy. Donor details come from another sample of the same person, matched by shared clones. The bases are TGTGCCAGCAGCACCCGACGACTAGCTTACCAAGAGACCCAGTACTTC. It is translated as CASSTRRLAYQETQYF.